Listed here is a single T cell receptor (beta chain). This sample is drawn from a study of blood T cell repertoires in COVID-19. At the level of the study: Specimens from acute and convalescent COVID-19 originated in the United States, Italy and Spain. In each case, the material was cDNA or gDNA derived from T cells, B-cell-depleted T cells, or PBMCs.

This CDR3 contains 16 residues. The trim removed 5 bases at V and 4 bases at J, leaving 9 bases unmatched. CDR1 LNHDA and CDR2 SQIVND come from the germline V gene (reference sequence). In the original workflow: Amplification with reference gene primers provided the estimates of nucleated cell counts. Data came from immunoSEQ multiplex PCR; TCRdb stores just in-frame clones and leaves some out. V and J calls plus clone size are reproduced from that table; the DNA served to infer D and trimming. The sample yields roughly 120,000 clones, roughly 82% seen once. The V gene is TRBV19, the J gene TRBJ2-1, with 9 bases lining up with TRBD1. The sample was peripheral blood. This receptor was obtained from a woman between 55 and 75 years old with acute or convalescent COVID-19. CDR3 region: CASSSTGTGPYNEQFF. The CDR3 coding sequence is TGTGCCAGTAGTTCAACCGGGACAGGGCCGTACAATGAGCAGTTCTTC.